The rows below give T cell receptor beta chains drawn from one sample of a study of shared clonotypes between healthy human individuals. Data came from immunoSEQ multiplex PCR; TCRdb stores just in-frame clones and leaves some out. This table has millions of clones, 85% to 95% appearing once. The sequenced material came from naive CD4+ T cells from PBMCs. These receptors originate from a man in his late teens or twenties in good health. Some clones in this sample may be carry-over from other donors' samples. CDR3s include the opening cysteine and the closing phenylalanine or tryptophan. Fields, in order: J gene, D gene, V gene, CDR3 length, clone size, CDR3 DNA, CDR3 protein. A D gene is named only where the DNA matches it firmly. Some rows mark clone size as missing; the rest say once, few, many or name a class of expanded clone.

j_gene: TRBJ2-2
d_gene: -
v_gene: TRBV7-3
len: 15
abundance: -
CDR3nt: TGTGCCAGCAGGGGCTCGGGCGCGAACACCGGGGAGCTGTTTTTT
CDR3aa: CASRGSGANTGELFF

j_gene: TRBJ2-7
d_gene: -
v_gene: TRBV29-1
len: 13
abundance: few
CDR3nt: TGCAGCGTTGAAAACAGGTCCCCATACGAGCAGTACTTC
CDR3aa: CSVENRSPYEQYF

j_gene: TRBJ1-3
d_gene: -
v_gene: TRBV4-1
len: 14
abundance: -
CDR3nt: TGCGCCAGCAGCCAGGGGGCTTCTGGAAACACCATATATTTT
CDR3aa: CASSQGASGNTIYF

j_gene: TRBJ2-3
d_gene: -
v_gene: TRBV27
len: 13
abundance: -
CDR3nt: TGTGCCAGCAGTTTAATCGGCACAGATACGCAGTATTTT
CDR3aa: CASSLIGTDTQYF

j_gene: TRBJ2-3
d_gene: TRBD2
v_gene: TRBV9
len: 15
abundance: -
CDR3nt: TGTGCCAGCAGCGTAGCTAGCGGAACCACAGATACGCAGTATTTT
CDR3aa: CASSVASGTTDTQYF

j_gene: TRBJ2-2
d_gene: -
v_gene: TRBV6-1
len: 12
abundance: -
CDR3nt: TGTGCCAGCAGTGACTGGGCCGGGGAGCTGTTTTTT
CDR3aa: CASSDWAGELFF

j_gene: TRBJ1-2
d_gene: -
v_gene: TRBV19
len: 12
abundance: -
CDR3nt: TGTGCCAGTAGTATAGGCTCAAGGGGCTACACCTTC
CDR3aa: CASSIGSRGYTF

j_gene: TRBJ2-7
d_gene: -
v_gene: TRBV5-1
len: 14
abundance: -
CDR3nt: TGCGCCAGCAGCTTGGCCGGCGAATACTACGAGCAGTACTTC
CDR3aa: CASSLAGEYYEQYF

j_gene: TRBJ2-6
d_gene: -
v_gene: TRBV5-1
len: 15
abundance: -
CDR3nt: TGCGCCAGCCTTGATGTTTGGGGTGGGGCCAACGTCCTGACTTTC
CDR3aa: CASLDVWGGANVLTF

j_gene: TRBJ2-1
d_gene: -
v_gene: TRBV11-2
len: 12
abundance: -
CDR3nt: TGTGCCAGCAGTCTTAACTACAATGAGCAGTTCTTC
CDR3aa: CASSLNYNEQFF

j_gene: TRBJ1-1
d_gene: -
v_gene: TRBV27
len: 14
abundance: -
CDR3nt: TGTGCCAGCAGTTTATCGCGGGGGAACACTGAAGCTTTCTTT
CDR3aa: CASSLSRGNTEAFF

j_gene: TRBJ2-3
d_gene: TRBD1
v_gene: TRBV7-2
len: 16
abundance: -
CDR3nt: TGTGCCAGCAGCTTAATGGGGACAGGGGCTACAGATACGCAGTATTTT
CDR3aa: CASSLMGTGATDTQYF

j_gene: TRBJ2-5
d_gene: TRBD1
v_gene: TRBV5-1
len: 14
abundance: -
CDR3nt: TGCGCCAGCAGCCGAGGACAGGTCCAAGAGACCCAGTACTTC
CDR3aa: CASSRGQVQETQYF

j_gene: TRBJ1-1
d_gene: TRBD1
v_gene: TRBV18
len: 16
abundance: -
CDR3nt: TGTGCCAGCTCACCCAATACCGGGACAGCGAACACTGAAGCTTTCTTT
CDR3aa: CASSPNTGTANTEAFF

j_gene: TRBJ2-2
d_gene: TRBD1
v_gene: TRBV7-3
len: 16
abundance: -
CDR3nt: TGTGCCAGCAGCTTATCGCGGACAGGGGGCACCGGGGAGCTGTTTTTT
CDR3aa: CASSLSRTGGTGELFF

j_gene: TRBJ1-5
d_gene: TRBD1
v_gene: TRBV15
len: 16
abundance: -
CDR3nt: TGTGCCACCAGCAGTCATGGACAGGGAGGCAATCAGCCCCAGCATTTT
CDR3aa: CATSSHGQGGNQPQHF

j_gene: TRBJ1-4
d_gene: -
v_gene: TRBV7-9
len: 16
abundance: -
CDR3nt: TGTGCCAGCAGCTTAGCGGGGCCCCAAGCGTCTGAAAAACTGTTTTTT
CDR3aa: CASSLAGPQASEKLFF

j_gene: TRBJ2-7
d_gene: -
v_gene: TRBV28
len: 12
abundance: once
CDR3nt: TGTGCCAGCAGTTTATTACTCAGCGAGCAGTACTTC
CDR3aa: CASSLLLSEQYF

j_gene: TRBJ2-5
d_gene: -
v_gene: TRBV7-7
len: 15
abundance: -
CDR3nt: TGTGCCAGCAGCTCGACCTTGGGGGGGGCCGGGACCCAGTACTTC
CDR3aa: CASSSTLGGAGTQYF

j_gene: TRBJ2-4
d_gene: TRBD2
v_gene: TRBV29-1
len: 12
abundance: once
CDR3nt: TGCAGCGTTGACGGGGGGGACAACATTCAGTACTTC
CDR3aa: CSVDGGDNIQYF

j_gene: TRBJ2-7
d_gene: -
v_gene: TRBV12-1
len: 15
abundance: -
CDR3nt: TGTGCCAGCAGCTCTAGCGGGAGGGGGAATCACGAGCAGTACTTC
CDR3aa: CASSSSGRGNHEQYF

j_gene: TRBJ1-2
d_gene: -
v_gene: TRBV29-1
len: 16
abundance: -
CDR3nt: TGCAGCGTTGAAGAGATTTCTAGGAGGGGGGCCTATGGCTACACCTTC
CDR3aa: CSVEEISRRGAYGYTF

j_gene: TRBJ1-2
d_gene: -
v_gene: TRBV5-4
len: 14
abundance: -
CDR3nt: TGTGCCAGCAGCTTGGCCGTGGGGGGGAGCGGCTACACCTTC
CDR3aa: CASSLAVGGSGYTF

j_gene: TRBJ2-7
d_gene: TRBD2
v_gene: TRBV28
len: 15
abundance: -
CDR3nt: TGTGCCAGCAGTCTCCCTAGCGGGGTCTCCTACGAGCAGTACTTC
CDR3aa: CASSLPSGVSYEQYF

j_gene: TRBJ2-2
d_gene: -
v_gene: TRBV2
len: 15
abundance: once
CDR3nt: TGTGCCAGCAGTGGGCAGGGCGTGTACACCGGGGAGCTGTTTTTT
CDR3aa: CASSGQGVYTGELFF

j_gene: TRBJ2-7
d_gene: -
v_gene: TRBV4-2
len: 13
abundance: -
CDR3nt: TGTGCCAGCAGCCCCGACGTTGGCTACGAGCAGTACTTC
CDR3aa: CASSPDVGYEQYF

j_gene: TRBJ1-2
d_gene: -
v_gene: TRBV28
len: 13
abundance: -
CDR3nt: TGTGCCAGCAGACCGACTCCGTCCGCGGCAAGCACCTTC
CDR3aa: CASRPTPSAASTF

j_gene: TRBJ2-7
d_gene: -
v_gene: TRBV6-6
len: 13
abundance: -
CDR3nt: TGTGCCAGCAGTTACTCGAAAGGGATCGAGCAGTACTTC
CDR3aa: CASSYSKGIEQYF

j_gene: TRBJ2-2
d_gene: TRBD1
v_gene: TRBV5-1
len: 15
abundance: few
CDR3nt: TGCGCCAGCAGCTTAGGGACAGGGAACACCGGGGAGCTGTTTTTT
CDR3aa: CASSLGTGNTGELFF

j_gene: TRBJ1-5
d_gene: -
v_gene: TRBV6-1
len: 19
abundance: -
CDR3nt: TGTGCCAGCAGAGAACCTCCCGGGGCAGCCCTCGCCAGCAATCAGCCCCAGCATTTT
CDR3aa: CASREPPGAALASNQPQHF

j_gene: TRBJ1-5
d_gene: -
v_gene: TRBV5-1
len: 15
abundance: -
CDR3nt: TGCGCCAGCAGCTTGGAGGGCCTGAGCAATCAGCCCCAGCATTTT
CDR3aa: CASSLEGLSNQPQHF

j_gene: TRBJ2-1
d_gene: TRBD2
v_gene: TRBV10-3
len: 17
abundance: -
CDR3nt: TGTGCCATCAGTGAGCCTAGCGGGAGGTCGGGGGGGAATGAGCAGTTCTTC
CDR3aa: CAISEPSGRSGGNEQFF

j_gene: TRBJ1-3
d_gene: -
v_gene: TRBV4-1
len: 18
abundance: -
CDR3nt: TGCGCCAGCAGCCGGAAAGGAACCCTGGGGCTCGAAGGAAACACCATATATTTT
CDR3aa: CASSRKGTLGLEGNTIYF

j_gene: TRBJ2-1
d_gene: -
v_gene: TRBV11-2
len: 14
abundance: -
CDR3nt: TGTGCCAGCAGCCCTTATGGACTGTACAATGAGCAGTTCTTC
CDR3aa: CASSPYGLYNEQFF

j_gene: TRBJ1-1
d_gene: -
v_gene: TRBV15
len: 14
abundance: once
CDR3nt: TGTGCCACCAGCAGAGGGCACATGAACACTGAAGCTTTCTTT
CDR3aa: CATSRGHMNTEAFF

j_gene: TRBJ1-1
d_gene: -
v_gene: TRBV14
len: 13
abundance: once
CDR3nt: TGTGCCAGCAGCCAACGTGGGGGTGGGAAAGCTTTCTTT
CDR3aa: CASSQRGGGKAFF

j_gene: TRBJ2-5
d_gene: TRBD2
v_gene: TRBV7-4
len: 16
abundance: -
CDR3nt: TGTGCCAGCAGCCAGGGACTAGCGGTAAAACAAGAGACCCAGTACTTC
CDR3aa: CASSQGLAVKQETQYF

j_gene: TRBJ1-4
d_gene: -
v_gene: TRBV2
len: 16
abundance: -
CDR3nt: TGTGCCAGCAGCCGAAGGGGAGGACAGTCTAATGAAAAACTGTTTTTT
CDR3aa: CASSRRGGQSNEKLFF

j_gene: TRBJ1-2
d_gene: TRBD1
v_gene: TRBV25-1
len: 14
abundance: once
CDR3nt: TGTGCCAGCAGTGAAGCTGGGACAGTCTATGGCTACACCTTC
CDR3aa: CASSEAGTVYGYTF

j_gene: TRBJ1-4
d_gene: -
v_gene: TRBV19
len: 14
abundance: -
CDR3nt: TGTGCCAGTAGTGGGCCAGGGGATGGTGAAAAACTGTTTTTT
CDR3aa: CASSGPGDGEKLFF